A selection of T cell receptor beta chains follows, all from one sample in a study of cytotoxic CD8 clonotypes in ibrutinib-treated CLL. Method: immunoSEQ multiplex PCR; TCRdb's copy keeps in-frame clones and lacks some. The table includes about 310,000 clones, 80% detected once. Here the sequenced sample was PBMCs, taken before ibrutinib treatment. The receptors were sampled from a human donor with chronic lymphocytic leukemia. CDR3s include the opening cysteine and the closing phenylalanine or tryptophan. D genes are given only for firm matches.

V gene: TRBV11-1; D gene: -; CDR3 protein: CASSLRAGMNTEAFF
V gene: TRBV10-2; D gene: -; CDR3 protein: CASSEGGGVLNTGELFF
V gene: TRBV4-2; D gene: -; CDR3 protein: CASSQSYTEAFF
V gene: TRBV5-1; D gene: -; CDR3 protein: CASSLEGEDTQYF
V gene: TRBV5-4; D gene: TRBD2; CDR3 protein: CASSDQRGNTGELFF
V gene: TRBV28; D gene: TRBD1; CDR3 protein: CASGDRVSYNEQFF
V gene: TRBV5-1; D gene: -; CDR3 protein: CASSLASLEGTQYF
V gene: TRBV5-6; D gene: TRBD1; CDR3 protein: CASSPTGFGYTF
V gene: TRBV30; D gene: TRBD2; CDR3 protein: CAWSVPGGAYEQYF
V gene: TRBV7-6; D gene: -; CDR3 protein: CASSSSLTANYGYTF
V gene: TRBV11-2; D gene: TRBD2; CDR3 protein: CASSLVYQREGHEQYF
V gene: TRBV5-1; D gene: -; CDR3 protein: CASSLASRRETQYF
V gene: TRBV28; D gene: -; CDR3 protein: CASTPLPSNQPQHF
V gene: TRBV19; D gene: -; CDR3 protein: CASSTKTSWTYEQYF
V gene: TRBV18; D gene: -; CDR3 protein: CASSPDNGEQYF
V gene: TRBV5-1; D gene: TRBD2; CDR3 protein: CASSSGTSGSYEQYF
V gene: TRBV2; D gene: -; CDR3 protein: CASAGQGNQPQHF
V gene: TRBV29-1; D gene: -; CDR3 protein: CSVVGGLNTEAFF
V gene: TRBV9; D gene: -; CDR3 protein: CASSRLGLQFF
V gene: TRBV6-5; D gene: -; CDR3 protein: CASRLGQGEAFF
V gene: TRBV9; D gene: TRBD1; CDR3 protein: CASSVARETGGFNGYTF
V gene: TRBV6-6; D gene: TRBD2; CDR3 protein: CASSPFGAGVSNEQFF
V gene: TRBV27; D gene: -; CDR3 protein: CASSLGPTEMSTDTQYF
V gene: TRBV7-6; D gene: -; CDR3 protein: CASSLGAGIYTEAFF
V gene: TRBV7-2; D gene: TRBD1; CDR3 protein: CASRIRDRGSYEQYF
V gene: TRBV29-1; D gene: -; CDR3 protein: CSVEAGYEQYF
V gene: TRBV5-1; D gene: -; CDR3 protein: CASSLVPETQYF
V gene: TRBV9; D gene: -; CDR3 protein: CASSVLPDTQYF